This note documents a single T cell receptor beta chain sequence. The CDR3 runs to 13 residues. Germline V gene lookup returns CDR1 MNHNS and CDR2 SASEGT. The germline V and J ends were trimmed by 2 bases and 4 bases, with 9 bases remaining between them. Here immunoSEQ multiplex PCR was the method, and the copy in TCRdb shows in-frame clones only, minus some. The data show around 120,000 clones, 88% seen once. The data derive from a study of control samples from healthy donors and cancer patients. This clonotype was sampled from a man aged 40-49 years in good health. The V gene is TRBV6-1, the J gene TRBJ2-7; weak D call: TRBD1 (5 bases). Material: blood. The CDR3 nucleotides are TGTGCCAGCAGTGAATGGGGCAGGTACGAGCAGTACTTC. This sequence encodes CASSEWGRYEQYF.